The table lists the clone carrying this TCR beta chain with a count of one. This sample is drawn from a study of blood T cell repertoires in COVID-19. Study overall: Nucleic acid was either cDNA or gDNA, and it came from T cells, B-cell-depleted T cells, or PBMCs.

Original handling: Reference gene primer amplification gave estimated nucleated cell counts. Produced via immunoSEQ multiplex PCR; TCRdb's table is partial and in-frame only. For V, J and clone size, that table is used; D and trimming come from the DNA. The table shows around 90,000 clones, with approximately 92% occurring only once. Germline V gene data show CDR1 as MNHEY and CDR2 as SMNVEV (reference sequence). The CDR3 runs to 14 residues. With 2 bases clipped from V and 5 bases from J, the junction kept 5 bases outside the gene matches. This receptor was taken from an older woman with active COVID-19. J is TRBJ2-5 and V is TRBV27, with 7 positions matching TRBD2. Sequenced material: peripheral blood. The CDR3 DNA is TGTGCCAGCAGTTTAGGCGGGAGCGGCGAGACCCAGTACTTC. This gives the protein CASSLGGSGETQYF.